The present T cell receptor (beta chain) was sequenced within a study of blood T cell repertoires in COVID-19. The cohort comprised adults aged 18 to 89 years residing in 20 to 30 US areas. The CDR3 extends over 13 amino acids. V was clipped by 0 bases and J by 4 bases, with 7 bases between them. The germline V gene has CDR1 SGHTS and CDR2 YDEGEE. Data came from immunoSEQ multiplex PCR; TCRdb stores just in-frame clones and leaves some out. The repertoire has about 480,000 clones, 88% of them found once; the top ten carry approximately 2%. Sequencing was performed on PBMCs or T cells enriched from blood (not recorded which). This clonotype originated in a woman aged 40 to 50 who had recovered from COVID-19. The V and J genes are TRBV5-8 and TRBJ1-2; TRBD1 is a possible D gene (6 bases). The CDR3 DNA follows: TGTGCCAGCAGCTTGGCGACAGGCTATGGCTACACCTTC. Translated: CASSLATGYGYTF.